These 19 T cell receptor beta chains came from one sample sequenced in a study of molecular identifiers for immune sequencing clone quantification. Using its own MiXCR run on the PCR reads, TCRdb lists one record per CDR3 protein. Of 79,000 or so distinct CDR3 sequences in the sample, roughly 25% are singletons; the top ten hold about 0.73%. The sample comprised naive CD8+ T cells from blood, with Jurkat cell RNA spiked in. Subset described: FACS-sorted CD8+CD4-CCR7+CD45RA+ naive T cells. Receptors originate from a human donor in good health. Some libraries in this study had Jurkat cell RNA spiked in.

The chain uses TRBV15 and TRBJ2-7, with 8 nucleotides matching TRBD2. This CDR3 is 17 amino acids long. Losses at the gene ends were 3 bases for V and 4 bases for J; bases not matched to a gene: 14. CDR1 is LNHNV, CDR2 YYDKDF, per germline (reference sequence). The CDR3 region has the DNA TGTGCCACCAGCAGCGCTCGCGTCGGGGGGGGCTTATACGAGCAGTACTTC. Protein sequence: CATSSARVGGGLYEQYF.

The genes are TRBV6-2 or TRBV6-3 and TRBJ2-7, with 11 bases lining up with TRBD2. CDR3 length: 15 amino acids. Per the germline V gene, CDR1 is MNHEY and CDR2 is SVGEGT. After removal of 6 bases from V and 3 bases from J, the junction contained 7 bases not matched to a gene. The CDR3 DNA sequence: TGTGCCAGCAGGGGCCCGGGACTAGCGGACTACGAGCAGTACTTC. The encoded protein is CASRGPGLADYEQYF.

Only a few counts were recorded for this clonotype. This rearrangement joins TRBV6-2 or TRBV6-3 to TRBJ2-7; 7 bases map to TRBD1. The trim removed 11 bases at V and 7 bases at J, leaving 11 bases unmatched. The CDR3 has 12 residues. Germline V gene data show CDR1 as MNHEY and CDR2 as SVGEGT. For the CDR3, the DNA is TGTGCCGGGGGACAGTCGTGGTGGGAGCAGTACTTC. Protein: CAGGQSWWEQYF.

To note about this clonotype: Given a much more abundant clone one base away, this may be a read error. V is TRBV4-1 and J is TRBJ2-7; TRBD1 matches 9 bases. CDR1 is MGHRA, CDR2 YSYEKL, per germline. There are 16 residues in the CDR3. The CDR3 region has the DNA TGCGCCAGCAGCCAAGATCCAGGACAGGGGTACTACGCGCAGTACTTC. Translated: CASSQDPGQGYYAQYF.

Worth noting for this clonotype: A much larger clone lies a single base off, so this may be a read error. This chain connects TRBV2 to TRBJ1-4; 7 positions agree with TRBD1. This CDR3 comprises 14 residues. Germline CDR1 and CDR2: SNHLY and FYNNEI. CDR3 in DNA: TGTGTCAGCAGGACGGGACAGATAAATGAAAAACTGTTTTTT. It specifies CVSRTGQINEKLFF.

This clonotype was recorded at least ten times. CDR3 sequence reads: CASSQEGGPNEQFF. The CDR3, as DNA: TGCGCCAGCAGCCAAGAAGGGGGCCCAAATGAGCAGTTCTTC. The gene calls are TRBV4-1 and TRBJ2-1; TRBD1 matches at 7 bases. This CDR3 has 14 residues. Germline CDR1 reads MGHRA; CDR2 reads YSYEKL. V lost 0 bases to trimming and J lost 7 bases; unmatched junction nucleotides: 3.

This clonotype appeared many times. J is TRBJ2-3 and V is TRBV9; no clear D. Germline CDR1 SGDLS, CDR2 YYNGEE. The germline V and J ends were trimmed by 0 bases and 3 bases, with 5 bases remaining between them. This CDR3 spans 13 amino acids. CDR3: CASSVVETDTQYF. CDR3 coding DNA: TGTGCCAGCAGCGTAGTTGAGACAGATACGCAGTATTTT. The full variable domain, its missing parts supplied by reference TRBV9 and TRBJ2-3, is DSGVTQTPKHLITATGQRVTLRCSPRSGDLSVYWYQQSLDQGLQFLIQYYNGEERAKGNILERFSAQQFPDLHSELNLSSLELGDSALYFCASSVVETDTQYFGPGTRLTVL.

This clonotype has just a few counts. This sequence joins TRBV9 and TRBJ2-7; 7 bases fit TRBD1. This CDR3 is 13 amino acids long. Trimming removed 3 bases from V and 5 bases from J; junction bases left unmatched: 5. CDR1 and CDR2 from the germline V gene are SGDLS and YYNGEE. CDR3 residues: CASSGQGRDEQYF. CDR3 sequence (DNA): TGTGCCAGCAGCGGACAGGGAAGAGACGAGCAGTACTTC.

This clonotype occurred a few times. This chain connects TRBV9 to TRBJ2-1; D gene uncertain. The CDR3 sequence is 13 residues long. Trimming pared 3 bases from V and 5 bases from J, leaving 9 bases between. Germline V gene data show CDR1 as SGDLS and CDR2 as YYNGEE. CDR3 in amino acids: CASSAHPDNEQFF. The CDR3 DNA is TGTGCCAGCAGCGCCCACCCCGACAATGAGCAGTTCTTC.

This clonotype was counted many times. This rearrangement joins TRBV3-1 to TRBJ2-3, with TRBD2 matching 7 bases. The J segment lost 3 bases and the V segment lost 9 bases, leaving 12 bases of the junction unmatched. Germline loops: CDR1 LGHDT, CDR2 YNNKEL (reference sequence). This CDR3 is 15 amino acids long. The CDR3 region is CARRWTSWWTDTQYF. The CDR3 DNA is TGTGCCAGACGTTGGACTAGTTGGTGGACAGATACGCAGTATTTT.

With regard to this clonotype: Sequence at one end of the junction differs from germline and may be a read error. The chain combines TRBV4-1 with TRBJ2-1; D is undetermined. Germline CDR1 reads MGHRA; CDR2 reads YSYEKL. The CDR3 loop spans 13 amino acids. The CDR3: CASSQDAAPVQIF. The CDR3 DNA reads TGCGCCAGCAGCCAAGATGCAGCACCCGTACAGATCTTC.

This clonotype was seen at least ten times. V gene TRBV28 combines with J gene TRBJ2-4, with TRBD2 matching 7 bases. CDR3 length: 14 residues. Looked up from germline, CDR1 is MDHEN and CDR2 is SYDVKM. V trimming: 3 bases; J trimming: 11 bases; junction bases outside the gene matches: 10. CDR3 in DNA: TGTGCCAGCAGTTTTAACGCGGGAGCCTTAGTTCAGTACTTC. Amino acid sequence: CASSFNAGALVQYF.

In this sample, this clonotype turned up many times. The chain uses TRBV11-2 and TRBJ2-1; D uncertain. The CDR3 covers 12 residues. Trimming removed 2 bases from V and 6 bases from J, with 5 bases in between. Looked up from germline, CDR1 is SGHAT and CDR2 is FQNNGV. The CDR3 loop reads CASSLWANEQFF. The CDR3, as DNA: TGTGCCAGCAGCTTATGGGCCAATGAGCAGTTCTTC. Drawing the rest from reference TRBV11-2 and TRBJ2-1, the complete variable domain is EAGVAQSPRYKIIEKRQSVAFWCNPISGHATLYWYQQILGQGPKLLIQFQNNGVVDDSQLPKDRFSAERLKGVDSTLKIQPAKLEDSAVYLCASSLWANEQFFGPGTRLTVL.

This clonotype was seen ten or more times. The chain joins TRBV12-3 or TRBV12-4 to TRBJ2-3; D unresolved. The V gene lost 8 bases and the J gene lost 3 bases, with 15 bases spanning the gap. The CDR3 sequence is 14 residues long. The CDR3 bases are TGTGCCAGCCACCCCGTAAACTCAACAGATACGCAGTATTTT. Residues: CASHPVNSTDTQYF.

This clonotype was found once. V gene TRBV7-9 combines with J gene TRBJ1-1; D gene unclear. V lost 6 bases to trimming and J lost 3 bases, with 17 bases between them. There are 15 residues in the CDR3. The germline gives CDR1 SEHNR, CDR2 FQNEAQ (reference sequence). CDR3 loop: CASRPGPLVDTEAFF. CDR3 coding DNA: TGTGCCAGCAGGCCCGGACCGCTCGTGGACACTGAAGCTTTCTTT.

With regard to this clonotype: A read error may be the cause here, since a much bigger clone is one base away. The CDR3 does not end in the conserved phenylalanine or tryptophan, so this is likely a read error. The chain is built from TRBV29-1 and TRBJ2-2, with D uncertain. Germline V gene sequence: CDR1 SQVTM, CDR2 ANQGSEA. There are 11 residues in the CDR3. The V and J ends lost 6 bases and 6 bases respectively, with 8 bases between them. As DNA, the CDR3 is TGCAGCGTCCCCCAGGCCGGGGAGCTGTTTCTT. It specifies CSVPQAGELFL.

Many counts were recorded for this clonotype. V and J are TRBV6-2 or TRBV6-3 and TRBJ2-2; 7 nucleotides align to TRBD1. Unmatched junction bases numbered 11, after V lost 6 bases and J lost 7 bases. Germline CDR1 MNHEY, CDR2 SVGEGT. This CDR3 spans 15 amino acids. The CDR3 DNA is TGTGCCAGCAGCTGGAAGACAGGGCGAAGCGGGGAGCTGTTTTTT. This encodes CASSWKTGRSGELFF.

About this clonotype: A read error is possible here, since a much larger clone lies one base away. The chain joins TRBV2 to TRBJ2-5; D not resolved. The CDR3 consists of 13 residues. The germline V gene has CDR1 SNHLY and CDR2 FYNNEI. Trimming removed 5 bases from V and 1 base from J, with 8 bases in between. The CDR3 bases are TGTGCCAGCAGTACAGAGCGCCAAGAGACCCAGTACTTC. Encoded protein: CASSTERQETQYF.

This clonotype showed up just once. The CDR3 sequence: CASSRRAGEWRETQYF. The CDR3 nucleotides read TGTGCCAGCAGTCGGAGAGCGGGAGAGTGGAGGGAGACCCAGTACTTC. The chain is built from TRBV3-1 and TRBJ2-5; 8 nucleotides match TRBD2. This CDR3 spans 16 amino acids. Germline CDR1 reads LGHDT; CDR2 reads YNNKEL (reference sequence). The ends lost 6 bases at V and 5 bases at J; junction bases unmatched: 14.